These 25 T cell receptor beta chains originate from one sample sequenced in a study of glioma-infiltrating T cells. Using RNA template, CDR3s of TCR alpha and beta were amplified with iRepertoire arm-PCR. Via MiXCR, TCRdb re-called the multiplex PCR reads, giving one row per CDR3 protein. The table lists roughly 200,000 distinct CDR3 sequences, more than 30% of them singletons. Sequenced material: glioma tissue, nonneoplastic brain tissue, or PBMCs (not recorded which). These receptors all come from a human donor with low-grade glioma or glioblastoma, undergoing nonglioma brain surgery, or in good health (not recorded which).

This clonotype has more than one count but fewer than ten. This chain connects TRBV4-1 to TRBJ2-7; D may be TRBD2 (6 bases). Germline V gene sequence: CDR1 MGHRA, CDR2 YSYEKL. The V gene lost 4 bases and the J gene lost 6 bases, with 10 bases spanning the gap. This CDR3 is 12 amino acids long. The CDR3 reads CASSLQGGEQYF. CDR3 sequence (DNA): TGCGCCAGCAGCCTCCAGGGAGGCGAGCAGTACTTC.

Many counts were recorded for this clonotype. This rearrangement joins TRBV3-1 to TRBJ2-5, with D unresolved. Germline V gives CDR1 LGHDT, CDR2 YNNKEL (reference sequence). The CDR3 has 15 residues. The V gene lost 4 bases and the J gene lost 1 base, with 13 bases spanning the gap. The CDR3: CASSPATAFQETQYF. The CDR3 nucleotides read TGTGCCAGCAGCCCAGCCACTGCCTTCCAAGAGACCCAGTACTTC.

A word on this clonotype: The germline gene is not matched at one end of the junction; a read error may be the cause. The chain uses TRBV20-1 and TRBJ1-2, with no clear D. The CDR3 has 10 residues. Germline-derived CDR1 and CDR2 are DFQATT and SNEGSKA (reference sequence). As DNA, the CDR3 is TGCAATGCTAGAAAGGATGGCTACACCTTC. Its protein is CNARKDGYTF.

The chain recombines TRBV7-9 with TRBJ2-1; D call uncertain. The CDR3 is 16 residues long. V dropped 5 bases and J dropped 2 bases, with 16 bases sitting between them. CDR1 is SEHNR, CDR2 FQNEAQ, per germline (reference sequence). The DNA for the CDR3 is TGTGCCAGCAGCCTCTTACCAGGCGAGCCCTACAATGAGCAGTTCTTC. This gives the protein CASSLLPGEPYNEQFF.

This sequence joins TRBV2 and TRBJ2-7, with 8 bases matching TRBD2. The DNA end favors TRBJ2-5, so the J call may be wrong. This CDR3 contains 14 residues. Germline V CDR1 and CDR2: SNHLY, FYNNEI. CDR3 sequence reads: CASKGRTSIETQYF. Here the CDR3 DNA reads TGTGCCAGCAAAGGGCGGACTAGCATTGAGACCCAGTACTTC.

This clonotype was observed at least ten times. The chain employs TRBV7-2 and TRBJ2-7, with D tentatively TRBD1 or TRBD2 (7 bases each). Trimming removed 8 bases from V and 7 bases from J, with 21 bases in between. Per germline, CDR1 SGHTA and CDR2 FQGNSA. The CDR3 has 14 residues. CDR3 region: CASLTRQGGREQYF. The CDR3 DNA follows: TGTGCCAGCCTCACACGTCAGGGGGGGCGGGAGCAGTACTTC. The full variable domain, in which reference TRBV7-2 and TRBJ2-7 provide the parts outside the CDR3, is GAGVSQSPSNKVTEKGKDVELRCDPISGHTALYWYRQSLGQGLEFLIYFQGNSAPDKSGLPSDRFSAERTGGSVSTLTIQRTQQEDSAVYLCASLTRQGGREQYFGPGTRLTVT.

The genes are TRBV10-3 and TRBJ1-6, with D hard to call. Germline CDR1 ENHRY, CDR2 SYGVKD. V lost 2 bases and J 10 bases, leaving 21 bases between the germline ends. CDR3 length: 17 amino acids. CDR3 residues: CAISEIPGRSQGSPLHF. The CDR3 DNA reads TGTGCCATCAGTGAGATTCCCGGGAGATCACAAGGGTCACCCCTCCACTTT.

Details on this clonotype: At one end the junction does not follow the germline gene, possibly because of a read error. V usage is TRBV28 and J usage is TRBJ2-5; 10 bases agree with TRBD1. CDR1 and CDR2 (germline): MDHEN, SYDVKM. The CDR3 is 19 residues long. The CDR3 sequence is CASSSTGGWRGPYQGTQYF. Written as DNA, the CDR3 is TGTGCCAGCAGCTCGACAGGGGGCTGGCGGGGGCCGTACCAAGGGACCCAGTACTTC. Full variable domain (missing parts from reference TRBV28 and TRBJ2-5): DVKVTQSSRYLVKRTGEKVFLECVQDMDHENMFWYRQDPGLGLRLIYFSYDVKMKEKGDIPEGYSVSREKKERFSLILESASTNQTSMYLCASSSTGGWRGPYQGTQYFGPGTRLLVL.

CDR3 DNA: TGTGCCAGCAGCTTAGAATCCCTAGCGGGGAAAGAGACCCAGTACTTC. It translates to CASSLESLAGKETQYF. The V call is TRBV11-2, the J call TRBJ2-5; 9 bases line up with TRBD2. Germline V lookup: CDR1 SGHAT, CDR2 FQNNGV. The CDR3 is 16 amino acids. The V and J ends lost 0 bases and 3 bases, in that order; junction bases with no gene match: 5. The full variable domain, with the rest looked up from reference TRBV11-2 and TRBJ2-5, is EAGVAQSPRYKIIEKRQSVAFWCNPISGHATLYWYQQILGQGPKLLIQFQNNGVVDDSQLPKDRFSAERLKGVDSTLKIQPAKLEDSAVYLCASSLESLAGKETQYFGPGTRLLVL.

In the case of this clonotype: Since a much larger clone is just one base distant, this may be a read error. This chain links TRBV11-2 with TRBJ2-5; D is unclear. Germline loops: CDR1 SGHAT, CDR2 FQNNGV. The CDR3 has 14 residues. The CDR3 DNA sequence: TGTGCCAGCAGCCCCCTCGAGCGCGAAGAGAACCAGTACTTC. It codes for CASSPLEREENQYF.

This clonotype has a count of ten or more. J is TRBJ2-1 and V is TRBV4-3; 10 nucleotides line up with TRBD2. The J segment lost 9 bases and the V segment lost 0 bases, leaving 11 bases of the junction unmatched. Germline CDR1 is LGHNA and CDR2 is YSLEER. The CDR3 extends over 17 amino acids. The CDR3, as DNA: TGCGCCAGCAGCCAAGATCTACCGGAGCGGGAGGGCTTTGAGCAGTTCTTC. Encoded protein: CASSQDLPEREGFEQFF.

This chain joins TRBV7-9 and TRBJ2-7; D may be TRBD2 (6 bases). Germline V gene lookup returns CDR1 SEHNR and CDR2 FQNEAQ (reference sequence). The CDR3 spans 14 residues. The V end was cut by 8 bases, the J end by 3 bases, with 17 bases between. CDR3 DNA: TGTGCCAGCGGCAACCTAGCGTATAACTACGAGCAGTACTTC. Translation gives CASGNLAYNYEQYF.

This clonotype was detected many times. The chain's CDR3 is CASRSSGTFYNEQFF. The DNA of the CDR3 is TGTGCCAGCAGGAGCAGCGGGACGTTCTACAATGAGCAGTTCTTC. The chain combines TRBV28 with TRBJ2-1, with TRBD2 identical over 7 bases. Losses at the gene ends were 6 bases for V and 3 bases for J; bases not matched to a gene: 8. Germline CDR1 reads MDHEN; CDR2 reads SYDVKM. This CDR3 is 15 amino acids long.

This clonotype was detected ten times or more. The chain links TRBV27 to TRBJ2-5; TRBD2 is a possible D gene (6 bases). V dropped 8 bases and J dropped 7 bases, with 17 bases sitting between them. Germline values: CDR1 MNHEY, CDR2 SMNVEV (reference sequence). CDR3 length: 13 amino acids. CDR3: CASSRDWSATQYF. The CDR3 DNA reads TGTGCCAGCTCCCGGGACTGGAGTGCGACCCAGTACTTC.

This clonotype has a count of ten or more. A read error may produce the germline difference seen at one junction end. The rearrangement joins TRBV7-2 to TRBJ1-3, with D perhaps TRBD1 (6 bases). The length of the CDR3 is 14 residues. The germline V gene has CDR1 SGHTA and CDR2 FQGNSA. CDR3 DNA: TGTGCCAGCAGCGGAACAGGGTCTGTAAACACCATATATTTT. It codes for CASSGTGSVNTIYF. The full variable domain, completed using reference TRBV7-2 and TRBJ1-3, is GAGVSQSPSNKVTEKGKDVELRCDPISGHTALYWYRQSLGQGLEFLIYFQGNSAPDKSGLPSDRFSAERTGGSVSTLTIQRTQQEDSAVYLCASSGTGSVNTIYFGEGSWLTVV.

This clonotype has ten or more counts. The rearrangement links TRBV25-1 to TRBJ2-2, with D hard to call. V lost 6 bases and J lost 6, with 20 bases in between. Per the germline V gene, CDR1 is MGHDK and CDR2 is SYGVNS. The CDR3 contains 16 residues. CDR3 bases: TGTGCCAGCAGCGCCAGTTCCCTATGGATCCCCGGGGAGCTGTTTTTT. Its protein is CASSASSLWIPGELFF.

This clonotype was recorded at least ten times. The chain employs TRBV6-2 or TRBV6-3 and TRBJ2-1, with D tentatively TRBD1 (6 bases). Germline CDR1 MNHEY, CDR2 SVGEGT. This CDR3 spans 16 amino acids. V was shortened by 5 bases and J by 0 bases, with 14 bases between the two germline ends. The CDR3 coding sequence is TGTGCCAGCAGTGGAGGACAGTTGAGCTCCTACAATGAGCAGTTCTTC. Translating it yields CASSGGQLSSYNEQFF.

With respect to this clonotype: A much larger clonotype is one base distant, so this may be a read error. The genes are TRBV3-1 and TRBJ1-1; D uncertain. The CDR3 length is 17 residues. Looked up from germline, CDR1 is LGHDT and CDR2 is YNNKEL (reference sequence). CDR3 in DNA: TGTGCCAGCAGCCAAGAAGGGTTGTGGGTGGAAGACACTAAAGCTTTCTTT. Its protein is CASSQEGLWVEDTKAFF.

Regarding this clonotype: A read error may produce the germline difference seen at one junction end. The genes are TRBV5-1 and TRBJ2-7, with D perhaps matching TRBD2 (6 bases). Looked up from germline, CDR1 is SGHRS and CDR2 is YFSETQ. The CDR3 is 13 residues long. CDR3 protein: CASSLGTNYEEYF. The CDR3 nucleotides are TGCGCCAGCAGCTTGGGGACTAATTACGAGGAGTACTTC.

The sample holds many counts of this clonotype. The gene calls are TRBV20-1 and TRBJ2-7, with TRBD2 as a possible D gene (5 bases). Germline V CDR1 and CDR2: DFQATT, SNEGSKA (reference sequence). The CDR3 is 15 amino acids. Trimming took 3 bases from V and 0 from J, leaving 15 bases between them. CDR3 bases: TGCAGTGCTAGCCCCCTCGAGGGCCCCTCCTACGAGCAGTACTTC. Its translation is CSASPLEGPSYEQYF.

At least ten counts were recorded for this clonotype. This chain connects TRBV14 to TRBJ2-7; TRBD2 agrees at 9 bases. Germline V gene sequence: CDR1 SGHDN, CDR2 FVKESK. The CDR3 runs 13 residues. V lost 5 bases and J lost 3; bases outside the gene matches: 2. The CDR3: CASSGSGSYEQYF. As DNA, the CDR3 is TGTGCCAGCAGCGGTAGCGGGAGCTACGAGCAGTACTTC.

This clonotype occurred many times. The V gene is TRBV19, the J gene TRBJ1-1, with a possible D match to TRBD1 (6 bases). The V end was cut by 5 bases, the J end by 3 bases, with 19 bases between. Looked up from germline, CDR1 is LNHDA and CDR2 is SQIVND (reference sequence). CDR3 size: 16 residues. Written as DNA, the CDR3 is TGTGCCAGTAGTGCGAGGACAGAAGTCCTTCACACTGAAGCTTTCTTT. Amino acids: CASSARTEVLHTEAFF.

Note on this clonotype: Germline and junction disagree at one end, which may indicate a read error. The chain couples TRBV28 to TRBJ1-5; TRBD1 is a possible D gene (6 bases). The CDR3 extends over 17 amino acids. The germline CDR1 and CDR2 sequences are MDHEN and SYDVKM. The chain's CDR3 is CAGSHAWGGGGNQPQHF. CDR3 coding DNA: TGTGCCGGCAGTCACGCCTGGGGGGGCGGTGGAAATCAGCCCCAGCATTTT.

This clonotype was observed many times. The rearrangement joins TRBV29-1 to TRBJ2-7; 7 bases match TRBD1. This CDR3 comprises 13 residues. V gave up 4 bases and J gave up 3 bases; unmatched junction bases: 6. Germline V CDR1 and CDR2: SQVTM, ANQGSEA. The CDR3 DNA follows: TGCAGCGTTGCACAGGGGAACATCTACGAGCAGTACTTC. Its protein product is CSVAQGNIYEQYF.

This clonotype was detected a few times. This chain connects TRBV4-3 to TRBJ2-1; 14 positions agree with TRBD2. Germline trimming cut 0 bases from V and 4 bases from J; bases unmatched to any gene: 2. Germline V lookup: CDR1 LGHNA, CDR2 YSLEER. The CDR3 contains 17 residues. CDR3 bases: TGCGCCAGCAGCCAAGATCGACTAGCGGGAGGGTACAATGAGCAGTTCTTC. Translated: CASSQDRLAGGYNEQFF.